This T cell receptor beta chain derives from a study of blood T cell repertoires in COVID-19. Study overall: The study drew acute and convalescent COVID-19 samples from the United States, Italy and Spain. The analysed material was cDNA or gDNA that came from T cells, B-cell-depleted T cells, or PBMCs.

Original methodology: Researchers report that nucleated cell counts were estimated from reference gene primer amplification. Produced via immunoSEQ multiplex PCR; TCRdb's table is partial and in-frame only. From that table come the V and J calls and clone size; the DNA was used to work out D and trimming. The repertoire holds hundreds of thousands of clones, with 65% to 90% as singletons. With V trimmed by 6 bases and J by 6 bases, 11 bases remained unmatched. The germline V gene has CDR1 MNHNY and CDR2 SVGAGI (reference sequence). The CDR3 covers 15 residues. This TCR was recovered from a woman at least 80 years old with active or convalescent COVID-19. The sequencing sample was made of peripheral blood. The genes are TRBV6-6 and TRBJ1-1, with 9 bases identical to TRBD1. This chain's CDR3 is CASRPTGTGYPEAFF. Written as DNA, the CDR3 is TGTGCCAGCAGACCAACCGGGACAGGGTATCCTGAAGCTTTCTTT.